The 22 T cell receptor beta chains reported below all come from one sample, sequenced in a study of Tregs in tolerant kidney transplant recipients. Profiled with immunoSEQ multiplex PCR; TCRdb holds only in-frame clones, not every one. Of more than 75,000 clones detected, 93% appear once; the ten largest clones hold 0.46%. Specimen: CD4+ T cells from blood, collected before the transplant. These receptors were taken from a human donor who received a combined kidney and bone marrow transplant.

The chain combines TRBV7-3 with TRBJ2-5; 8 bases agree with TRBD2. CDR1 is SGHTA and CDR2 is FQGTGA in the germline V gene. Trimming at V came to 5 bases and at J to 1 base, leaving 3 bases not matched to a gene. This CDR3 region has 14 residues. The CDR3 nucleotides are TGTGCCAGCAGCCAAAGCGGGAGCCAAGAGACCCAGTACTTC. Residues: CASSQSGSQETQYF.

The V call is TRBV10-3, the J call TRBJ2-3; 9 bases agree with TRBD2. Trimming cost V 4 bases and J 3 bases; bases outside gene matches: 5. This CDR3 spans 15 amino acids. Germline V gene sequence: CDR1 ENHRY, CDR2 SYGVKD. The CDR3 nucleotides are TGTGCCATCAGTGCAGGGCTAGCGGGAACAGATACGCAGTATTTT. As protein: CAISAGLAGTDTQYF.

The CDR3 sequence: CASNKYRDGNTGELFF. In DNA, the CDR3 is TGTGCCAGCAACAAGTATCGGGATGGGAACACCGGGGAGCTGTTTTTT. This rearrangement joins TRBV7-2 to TRBJ2-2, with D maybe TRBD2 (5 bases). CDR3 length: 16 residues. The germline gives CDR1 SGHTA, CDR2 FQGNSA. Trimming took off 7 bases at V and 1 base at J, with 16 bases between the two ends.

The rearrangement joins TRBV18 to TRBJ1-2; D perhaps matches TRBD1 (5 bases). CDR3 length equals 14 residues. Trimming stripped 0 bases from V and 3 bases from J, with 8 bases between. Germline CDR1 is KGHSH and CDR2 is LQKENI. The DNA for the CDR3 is TGTGCCAGCTCACCACCCGACAGTTACTATGGCTACACCTTC. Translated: CASSPPDSYYGYTF.

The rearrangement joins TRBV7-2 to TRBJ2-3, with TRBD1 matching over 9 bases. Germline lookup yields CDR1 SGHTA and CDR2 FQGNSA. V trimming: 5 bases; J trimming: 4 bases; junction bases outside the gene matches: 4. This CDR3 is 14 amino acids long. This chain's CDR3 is CASSPGQGPDTQYF. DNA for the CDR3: TGTGCCAGCAGCCCTGGACAGGGGCCAGATACGCAGTATTTT.

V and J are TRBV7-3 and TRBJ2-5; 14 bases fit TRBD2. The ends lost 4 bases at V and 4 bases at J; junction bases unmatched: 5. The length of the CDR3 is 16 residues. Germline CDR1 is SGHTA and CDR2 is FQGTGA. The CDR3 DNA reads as TGTGCCAGCAGCTGGGGACTAGCGGGAGCCACAGAGACCCAGTACTTC. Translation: CASSWGLAGATETQYF. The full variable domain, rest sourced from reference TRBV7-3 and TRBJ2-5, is GAGVSQTPSNKVTEKGKYVELRCDPISGHTALYWYRQSLGQGPEFLIYFQGTGAADDSGLPNDRFFAVRPEGSVSTLKIQRTERGDSAVYLCASSWGLAGATETQYFGPGTRLLVL.

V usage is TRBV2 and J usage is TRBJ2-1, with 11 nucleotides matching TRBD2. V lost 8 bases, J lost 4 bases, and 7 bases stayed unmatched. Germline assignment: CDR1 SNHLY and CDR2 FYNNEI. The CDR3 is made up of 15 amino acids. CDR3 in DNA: TGTGCCAGCCTCCCAACTAGCGGGGGATACAATGAGCAGTTCTTC. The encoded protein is CASLPTSGGYNEQFF.

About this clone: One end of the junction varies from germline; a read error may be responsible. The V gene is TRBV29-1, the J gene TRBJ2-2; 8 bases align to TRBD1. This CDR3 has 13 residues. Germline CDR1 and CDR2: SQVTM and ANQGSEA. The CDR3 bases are TGCAGCGTTGTGCCAGGGGGCTACCGGGGAGCTGTTTTT. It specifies CSVVPGGYRGAVF.

Here the CDR3 reads CSVKRLATLGTDTQYF. In nucleotides, the CDR3 is TGCAGCGTCAAAAGACTAGCAACTCTGGGCACAGATACGCAGTATTTT. The chain uses TRBV29-1 and TRBJ2-3, with 7 bases lining up with TRBD2. Germline loops: CDR1 SQVTM, CDR2 ANQGSEA. The CDR3 consists of 16 residues. The J segment lost 1 base and the V segment lost 6 bases, leaving 13 bases of the junction unmatched.

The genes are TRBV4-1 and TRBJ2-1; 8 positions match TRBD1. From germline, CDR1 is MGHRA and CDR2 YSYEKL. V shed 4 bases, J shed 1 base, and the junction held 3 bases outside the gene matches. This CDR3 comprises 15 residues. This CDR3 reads CASSRDRGSYNEQFF. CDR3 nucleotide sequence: TGCGCCAGCAGCCGCGACAGGGGTTCCTACAATGAGCAGTTCTTC.

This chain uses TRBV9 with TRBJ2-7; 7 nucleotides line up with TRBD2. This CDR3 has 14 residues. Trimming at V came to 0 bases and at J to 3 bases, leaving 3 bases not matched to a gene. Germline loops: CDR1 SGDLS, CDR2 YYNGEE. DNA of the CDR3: TGTGCCAGCAGCGTAGCCGGGAGGAGCTACGAGCAGTACTTC. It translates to CASSVAGRSYEQYF.

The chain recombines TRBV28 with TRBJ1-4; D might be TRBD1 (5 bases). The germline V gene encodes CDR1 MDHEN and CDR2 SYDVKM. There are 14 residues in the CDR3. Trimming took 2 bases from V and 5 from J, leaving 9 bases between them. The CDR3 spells CASSLGTHNEKLFF. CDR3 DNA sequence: TGTGCCAGCAGTTTAGGGACTCACAATGAAAAACTGTTTTTT.

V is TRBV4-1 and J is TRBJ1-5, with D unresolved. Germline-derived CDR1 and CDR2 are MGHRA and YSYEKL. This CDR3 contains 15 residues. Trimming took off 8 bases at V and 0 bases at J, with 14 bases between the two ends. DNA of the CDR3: TGCGCCAGCGAGGAGGGAGCTTATAGCAATCAGCCCCAGCATTTT. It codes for CASEEGAYSNQPQHF.

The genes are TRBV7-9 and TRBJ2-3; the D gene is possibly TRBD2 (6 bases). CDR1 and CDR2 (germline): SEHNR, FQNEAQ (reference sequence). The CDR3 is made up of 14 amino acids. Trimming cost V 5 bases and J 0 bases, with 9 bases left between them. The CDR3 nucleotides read TGTGCCAGCAGCGCCGGGACTAGCACAGATACGCAGTATTTT. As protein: CASSAGTSTDTQYF.

The CDR3 nucleotides are TGTGCCAGCTCACCGCGGGGACAGGCATCCTACGAGCAGTACTTC. It codes for CASSPRGQASYEQYF. The chain carries TRBV18 and TRBJ2-7; TRBD1 aligns across 8 bases. This CDR3 is built from 15 residues. The junction had 5 bases not matched to a gene; V was cut back by 3 bases and J by 1 base. Germline CDR1 and CDR2: KGHSH and LQKENI.

The CDR3 region is CASSVSSGTDTQYF. DNA for the CDR3: TGTGCCAGCAGCGTAAGTTCAGGTACAGATACGCAGTATTTT. This chain connects TRBV9 to TRBJ2-3; D uncertain. Germline V gives CDR1 SGDLS, CDR2 YYNGEE. V was clipped by 1 base and J by 3 bases, with 9 bases between them. This CDR3 has 14 residues. The whole variable domain, filled in from reference TRBV9 and TRBJ2-3, reads DSGVTQTPKHLITATGQRVTLRCSPRSGDLSVYWYQQSLDQGLQFLIQYYNGEERAKGNILERFSAQQFPDLHSELNLSSLELGDSALYFCASSVSSGTDTQYFGPGTRLTVL.

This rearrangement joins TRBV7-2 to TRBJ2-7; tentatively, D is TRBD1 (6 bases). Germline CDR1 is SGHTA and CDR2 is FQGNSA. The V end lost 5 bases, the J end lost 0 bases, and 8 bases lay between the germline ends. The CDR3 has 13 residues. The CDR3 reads CASSRGFSYEQYF. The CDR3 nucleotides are TGTGCCAGCAGCAGGGGGTTCTCCTACGAGCAGTACTTC.

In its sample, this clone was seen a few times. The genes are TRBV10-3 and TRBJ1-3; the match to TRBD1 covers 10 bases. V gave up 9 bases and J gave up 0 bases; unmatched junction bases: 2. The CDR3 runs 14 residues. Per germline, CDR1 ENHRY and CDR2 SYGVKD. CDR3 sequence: CAIRQGASGNTIYF. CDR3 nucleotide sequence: TGTGCCATAAGACAGGGGGCCTCTGGAAACACCATATATTTT.

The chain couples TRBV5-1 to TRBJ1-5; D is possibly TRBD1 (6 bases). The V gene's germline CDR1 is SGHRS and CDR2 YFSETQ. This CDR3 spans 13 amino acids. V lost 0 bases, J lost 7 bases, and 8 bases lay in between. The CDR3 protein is CASSLAGQQPQHF. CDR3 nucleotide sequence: TGCGCCAGCAGCTTGGCGGGACAACAGCCCCAGCATTTT.

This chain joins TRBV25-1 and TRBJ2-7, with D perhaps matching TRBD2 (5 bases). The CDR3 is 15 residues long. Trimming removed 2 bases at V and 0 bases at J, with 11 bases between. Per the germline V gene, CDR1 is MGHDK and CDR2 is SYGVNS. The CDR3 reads CASSEHGSNSYEQYF. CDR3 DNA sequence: TGTGCCAGCAGTGAACATGGGAGTAACTCCTACGAGCAGTACTTC.

The CDR3 protein is CASSPAGPQHF. The CDR3 DNA reads as TGTGCCAGCAGCCCTGCAGGGCCCCAGCATTTT. The chain combines TRBV21-1 with TRBJ1-5; the DNA was not used to check the table's D call, TRBD1. TRBV21-1 is a pseudogene locus. The CDR3 runs to 11 residues.

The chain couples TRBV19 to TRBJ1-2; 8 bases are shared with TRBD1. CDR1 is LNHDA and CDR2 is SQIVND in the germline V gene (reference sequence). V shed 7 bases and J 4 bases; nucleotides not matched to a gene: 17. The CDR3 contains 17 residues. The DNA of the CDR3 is TGTGCCAGTAACGTCGGGACAGGAAGTTATCTGGGCTATGGCTACACCTTC. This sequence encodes CASNVGTGSYLGYGYTF. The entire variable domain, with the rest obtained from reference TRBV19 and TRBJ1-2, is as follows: DGGITQSPKYLFRKEGQNVTLSCEQNLNHDAMYWYRQDPGQGLRLIYYSQIVNDFQKGDIAEGYSVSREKKESFPLTVTSAQKNPTAFYLCASNVGTGSYLGYGYTFGSGTRLTVV.